This T cell receptor beta chain was profiled in a study of shared clonotypes between healthy human individuals. As for the study in general: Donor composition was a couple of women and a few men, aged 18 to 49. For every donor, three CD4 naive, three CD4 memory, two CD8 naive and one CD8 memory plates were used.

In its sample, this clone was seen once. The assay used deep level. Clones were read by immunoSEQ multiplex PCR, and TCRdb kept only the in-frame ones, dropping some. The sample comprises 2 million to 2.5 million clones, 85% to 95% of which are singletons, and approximately 0.4% rests with the top ten. CDR1 is MNHEY, CDR2 SVGAGI, per germline. Trimming cost V 6 bases and J 16 bases, with 10 bases left between them. This CDR3 comprises 10 residues. This TCR was sampled from a man between 18 and 35 years old in good health. Some clones in this sample may be carry-over from other donors' samples. The sample taken for sequencing was naive CD4+ T cells from PBMCs. Subset described: CD45RA+ positively selected. This rearrangement joins TRBV6-5 to TRBJ1-6; no reliable D call. CDR3 DNA sequence: TGTGCCAGCAGGGCCGGTCGGCTCCACTTT. It is translated as CASRAGRLHF.